This TCR beta chain was sequenced for a study of identical twins. Study-level points and caveats: Monozygotic twin pairs showed more out-of-frame TCR alpha sharing than models estimated.

This clonotype showed up many times. The antigen is undetermined. TCRdb reanalysed the 5' RACE reads using MiXCR and keeps one entry per CDR3 protein. Among 150,000 or so distinct CDR3 sequences, approximately 4% were seen once, and the ten largest hold around 8.1%. This CDR3 is built from 14 residues. CDR1 and CDR2 (germline): LGHDT, YNNKEL (reference sequence). V lost 1 base, J lost 7 bases, and 11 bases lay in between. This TCR derives from a man aged 18 to 30 in good health. Sequenced sample: memory T cells sorted from blood. This rearrangement joins TRBV3-1 to TRBJ1-5, with D unclear. CDR3 amino acids: CASSQAFPGQPQHF. The CDR3 coding sequence is TGTGCCAGCAGCCAAGCCTTTCCGGGCCAGCCCCAGCATTTT.